This TCR beta chain was captured in a study of T cell changes during pregnancy in multiple sclerosis. This CDR3 has 13 residues. The V segment lost 3 bases and the J segment 5 bases; nucleotides outside the gene matches: 2. The V gene's germline CDR1 is KGHSH and CDR2 LQKENI. This table comes from immunoSEQ multiplex PCR, and its TCRdb copy is limited to in-frame clones, with some not included. The data show tens of thousands of clones, with approximately 91% seen just once and approximately 1.4% held by the top ten. The chain has TRBV18 and TRBJ1-2; TRBD1 aligns across 8 bases. Sample: PBMCs (not recorded whether the cells were cultured). The sequence was obtained from a female donor with multiple sclerosis, enrolled in a pregnancy study. Here the CDR3 DNA reads TGTGCCAGCTCACCGAGACAGGGGTATGGCTACACCTTC. This encodes CASSPRQGYGYTF.